This T cell receptor (beta chain) appears in the sequencing data of a study of cytomegalovirus exposure and HLA in healthy donors. Whole-study findings and limits: The only immune exposure information that was available was CMV serostatus. The classifier, whose performance was assessed in both the original and validation cohorts, reportedly diagnosed cytomegalovirus status with high specificity and sensitivity.

This clone occurred a few times. Its antigen is not identified. Trimming cost V 7 bases and J 1 base, with 19 bases left between them. CDR1 is LNHDA, CDR2 SQIVND, per germline (reference sequence). This CDR3 comprises 16 residues. PCR involved 60 Vbeta and 13 Jbeta primers. Some clones are missing from TCRdb's copy, which holds only in-frame ones; the method was immunoSEQ multiplex PCR. The sample lists about 120,000 clones; around 80% were seen once. The sample consisted of PBMCs. J is TRBJ1-1 and V is TRBV19; TRBD1 might be the D (5 bases). The receptor comes from a female donor in good health and CMV-seronegative. CDR3 DNA: TGTGCCAGTACGAGTATAACCGGACAAGCGAACACTGAAGCTTTCTTT. Protein: CASTSITGQANTEAFF.